Listed below are T cell receptor beta chains from one sample, sequenced in a study of graft-versus-host responses after intestinal transplantation. Measured with immunoSEQ multiplex PCR; TCRdb has only the in-frame clones, and not every one. The sample lists 100,000 to 130,000 clones, around 90% occurring once. Their antigens are not known. Source: unstimulated CD4+ T cells sorted from spleen or lymph node cells, taken before transplant. The receptor source for this set is a human donor who was the organ donor for an intestinal transplant. The CDR3 runs from the conserved cysteine through the conserved F or W. The D gene is left open where the match is weak. Clone size is stated in some rows and not others, as once, few, many or a class when expanded.

cdr3_nt	cdr3_aa	d_call	j_call	clone_size	v_call
TGTGCCAGCAGTTTATCAGAGGGGAAGCCCCAGCATTTT	CASSLSEGKPQHF	.	TRBJ1-5	.	TRBV28
TGTGCTAGCAGCTTAGGTGGGGGCACCGGGGAGCTGTTTTTT	CASSLGGGTGELFF	.	TRBJ2-2	.	TRBV7-7
TGTGCCAGCGCCGGACTAGCGGGCTACGAGCAGTACTTC	CASAGLAGYEQYF	TRBD2	TRBJ2-7	.	TRBV6-5
TGTGCCAGCAGTTACTCGGCGGGACCGAAGCCCCAGCATTTT	CASSYSAGPKPQHF	.	TRBJ1-5	.	TRBV6-5
TGTGCCAGCAGCGCGCAGGGGGCCGGCTACAGTTCACCCCTCCACTTT	CASSAQGAGYSSPLHF	TRBD1	TRBJ1-6	.	TRBV7-3
TGTGCCAGCTGGGAAGCACCGGGCTACACCTTC	CASWEAPGYTF	.	TRBJ1-2	.	TRBV6-1
TGTGCCAGCTCCCGGGGACAGACTGAAAAACTGTTTTTT	CASSRGQTEKLFF	TRBD1	TRBJ1-4	.	TRBV18
TGTGCCAGCAGCCGAATCGGGGAGGAGGAGACCCAGTACTTC	CASSRIGEEETQYF	.	TRBJ2-5	.	TRBV7-9
TGTGCCAGCAGTTATAGGGGTAGGGGAACAGATACGCAGTATTTT	CASSYRGRGTDTQYF	.	TRBJ2-3	.	TRBV6-5
TGTGCCAGCAGCTCGAGGACGGGCCCCTACGAGCAGTACTTC	CASSSRTGPYEQYF	.	TRBJ2-7	.	TRBV11-3
TGTGCCAGCAGCCCATACCCGGGCGGCGGGGACAATGAGCAGTTCTTC	CASSPYPGGGDNEQFF	.	TRBJ2-1	.	TRBV5-4
TGCGCCAGCAGCTCCGAGTACGAGCAGTACTTC	CASSSEYEQYF	.	TRBJ2-7	.	TRBV5-1
TGTGCCAGTAAAAGAACAGGGCCAAGCTATGGCTACACCTTC	CASKRTGPSYGYTF	.	TRBJ1-2	.	TRBV19
TGTGCCAGCAGCTTGAGACAGCGCACTGAAGCTTTCTTT	CASSLRQRTEAFF	.	TRBJ1-1	once	TRBV5-5